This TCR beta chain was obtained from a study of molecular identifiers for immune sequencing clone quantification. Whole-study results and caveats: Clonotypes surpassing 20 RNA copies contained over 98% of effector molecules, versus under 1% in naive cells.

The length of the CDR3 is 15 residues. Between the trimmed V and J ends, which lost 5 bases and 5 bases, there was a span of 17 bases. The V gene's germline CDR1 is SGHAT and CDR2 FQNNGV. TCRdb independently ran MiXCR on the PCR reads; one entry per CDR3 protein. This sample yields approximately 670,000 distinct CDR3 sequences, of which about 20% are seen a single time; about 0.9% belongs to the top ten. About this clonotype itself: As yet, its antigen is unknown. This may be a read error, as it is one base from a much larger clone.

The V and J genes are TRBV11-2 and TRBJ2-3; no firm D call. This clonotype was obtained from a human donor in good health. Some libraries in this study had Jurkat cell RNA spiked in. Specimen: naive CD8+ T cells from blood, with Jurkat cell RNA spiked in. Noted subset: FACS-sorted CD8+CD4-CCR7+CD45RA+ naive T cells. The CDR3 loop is CASSTSMQVRDTQYF. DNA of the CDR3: TGTGCCAGCAGCACTTCCATGCAGGTTCGAGATACGCAGTATTTT.